Below, 22 T cell receptor beta chains from the same sample are listed, as sequenced in a study of OX40 agonist ivuxolimab in advanced cancers. The protocol was immunoSEQ multiplex PCR, while the TCRdb copy is restricted to in-frame clones and leaves out a portion. The sample shows around 24,000 clones, roughly 80% of them seen only once. The source material was CD4+ or CD8+ T cells sorted from blood, sampled in a trial of the OX40 agonist ivuxolimab. These TCRs come from an adult with an advanced solid tumor such as melanoma, head and neck, liver or kidney cancer.

V usage is TRBV6-1 and J usage is TRBJ1-6, with TRBD1 as a possible D gene (6 bases). The CDR3 spans 17 residues. CDR1 and CDR2 from the germline V gene are MNHNS and SASEGT. V was pared by 4 bases and J by 0 bases, with 13 bases between. The CDR3 bases are TGTGCCAGCAGTGGGGACATGATCAGCTCCTATAATTCACCCCTCCACTTT. It translates to CASSGDMISSYNSPLHF.

J is TRBJ2-2 and V is TRBV4-3; D assignment may be TRBD1 or TRBD2 (5 bases each). The germline gives CDR1 LGHNA, CDR2 YSLEER. This CDR3 has 14 amino acids. Trimming took off 3 bases at V and 4 bases at J, with 9 bases between the two ends. In nucleotides, the CDR3 is TGCGCCAGCAGCCAGGGGACGGGCACCGGGGAGCTGTTTTTT. This sequence encodes CASSQGTGTGELFF.

This chain uses TRBV11-3 with TRBJ2-7; perhaps TRBD2 as D (6 bases). In germline, CDR1 is SGHNT, CDR2 YENEEA. The CDR3 loop spans 15 amino acids. V dropped 3 bases and J dropped 0 bases, with 12 bases sitting between them. This CDR3 reads CASSFRGALSYEQYF. DNA of the CDR3: TGTGCCAGCAGCTTCCGCGGGGCCCTCTCCTACGAGCAGTACTTC.

The chain employs TRBV27 and TRBJ2-5; TRBD2 might be the D (5 bases). V lost 10 bases, J lost 3 bases, and 21 bases lay in between. CDR3 length equals 15 residues. Germline V gives CDR1 MNHEY, CDR2 SMNVEV (reference sequence). CDR3 residues: CATARFVAGEETQYF. The CDR3 bases are TGTGCCACCGCTAGATTCGTTGCGGGTGAAGAGACCCAGTACTTC.

In this sample, this clone turned up once. This chain uses TRBV15 with TRBJ1-1; D not resolved. This CDR3 is 14 amino acids long. Germline CDR1 is LNHNV and CDR2 is YYDKDF (reference sequence). V was clipped by 5 bases and J by 5 bases, with 15 bases between them. DNA of the CDR3: TGTGCCACCAGCCGATATAAATCGGGAACTGAAGCTTTCTTT. It yields the protein CATSRYKSGTEAFF.

The chain has TRBV21-1 and TRBJ2-5; TRBD1, as called in the table, went unchecked against the DNA. TRBV21-1 is a documented pseudogene. The CDR3 is 16 residues long. CDR3 bases: TGTGCCAGCAGTGAGGACAGGGGCCCACACCAAGAGACCCAGTACTTC. It specifies CASSEDRGPHQETQYF.

This chain connects TRBV6-5 to TRBJ2-2; D remains unclear. CDR1 MNHEY and CDR2 SVGAGI come from the germline V gene. V dropped 6 bases and J dropped 7 bases, with 6 bases sitting between them. The CDR3 length is 11 residues. The CDR3 spells CASSPGGELFF. The CDR3 nucleotides read TGTGCCAGCAGCCCCGGCGGGGAGCTGTTTTTT.

The rearrangement joins TRBV14 to TRBJ2-7, with 8 nucleotides matching TRBD2. Germline-derived CDR1 and CDR2 are SGHDN and FVKESK. This CDR3 is built from 15 residues. Germline trimming cut 2 bases from V and 5 bases from J; bases unmatched to any gene: 8. In nucleotides, the CDR3 is TGTGCCAGCAGCCAAACGGGACTAGGGGCGCACGAGCAGTACTTC. It encodes CASSQTGLGAHEQYF.

This chain links TRBV7-9 with TRBJ2-7; 8 bases agree with TRBD1. V gave up 3 bases and J gave up 3 bases; unmatched junction bases: 4. Per germline, CDR1 SEHNR and CDR2 FQNEAQ (reference sequence). The CDR3 has 14 amino acids. CDR3 nucleotide sequence: TGTGCCAGCAGCTTCGCAGGGGGCTTCTACGAGCAGTACTTC. Translated: CASSFAGGFYEQYF.

This clone is a singleton in its sample. The V gene is TRBV23-1, the J gene TRBJ2-5; 10 nucleotides match TRBD1. TRBV23-1 is treated as an ORF (open reading frame) with a function not yet certain. Trimming took 4 bases from V and 1 from J; bases not matched to a gene: 9. The CDR3 totals 17 residues. The CDR3 protein is CASSPRQGADGQETQYF. The CDR3 nucleotides read TGCGCCAGCAGTCCCAGACAGGGGGCTGATGGCCAAGAGACCCAGTACTTC.

The chain recombines TRBV2 with TRBJ2-7; possible D gene TRBD2, 6 bases. This CDR3 has 13 amino acids. Germline V lookup: CDR1 SNHLY, CDR2 FYNNEI. V was trimmed by 7 bases and J by 2 bases, leaving 12 bases between them. In nucleotides, the CDR3 is TGTGCCAGCACTGGACGCGGGGCCTACGAGCAGTACTTC. It codes for CASTGRGAYEQYF.

The chain uses TRBV27 and TRBJ1-5; D is perhaps TRBD1 (6 bases). Germline V gene sequence: CDR1 MNHEY, CDR2 SMNVEV (reference sequence). The CDR3 is 15 amino acids. V lost 5 bases, J lost 2 bases, and 13 bases lay in between. This chain's CDR3 is CASSLSGAGNQPQHF. The CDR3 nucleotides read TGTGCCAGCAGTCTGTCGGGGGCAGGCAATCAGCCCCAGCATTTT.

The J gene is TRBJ1-1, the V gene TRBV5-1, with 7 positions matching TRBD1. V was pared by 0 bases and J by 4 bases, with 3 bases of the junction left unmatched. Per germline, CDR1 SGHRS and CDR2 YFSETQ. This CDR3 region has 14 residues. CDR3 DNA sequence: TGCGCCAGCAGCTTGGGGACAGGACTCACTGAAGCTTTCTTT. Translating it yields CASSLGTGLTEAFF.

The rearrangement links TRBV11-2 to TRBJ1-1; no clear D. CDR1 is SGHAT, CDR2 FQNNGV, per germline. CDR3 size: 13 residues. The V gene lost 4 bases and the J gene lost 11 bases, with 17 bases spanning the gap. DNA of the CDR3: TGTGCCAGCAGCTCTTATTTGGGCGGTGGGGCTTTCTTT. Translated, it gives CASSSYLGGGAFF.

This chain joins TRBV27 and TRBJ2-1; D is unclear. The ends were cut back, 4 bases at V and 9 bases at J, with 4 bases in the middle. Germline V gene lookup returns CDR1 MNHEY and CDR2 SMNVEV (reference sequence). This CDR3 region has 10 residues. For the CDR3, the DNA is TGTGCCAGCAGTTACCCTGAGCAGTTCTTC. Protein sequence: CASSYPEQFF.

V gene TRBV6-5 combines with J gene TRBJ2-1; D is unclear. V lost 5 bases and J 5 bases, leaving 10 bases between the germline ends. The germline V gene encodes CDR1 MNHEY and CDR2 SVGAGI. The CDR3 is made up of 13 amino acids. DNA of the CDR3: TGTGCCAGCAGTGAACAATGGAACAATGAGCAGTTCTTC. It codes for CASSEQWNNEQFF.

This CDR3 is CATSRGFEGAQNEQYF. DNA of the CDR3: TGTGCCACCAGCAGAGGTTTCGAGGGGGCGCAAAACGAGCAGTACTTC. The V gene is TRBV15, the J gene TRBJ2-7; 7 bases agree with TRBD1. Germline CDR1 LNHNV, CDR2 YYDKDF (reference sequence). The CDR3 is 16 amino acids. J gave up 5 bases and V 1 base, and 11 bases lay outside the gene matches.

The CDR3 reads CASSPTWDRAVVYTF. Here the CDR3 DNA reads TGTGCCAGCAGCCCAACGTGGGACAGGGCGGTCGTCTACACCTTC. The chain uses TRBV5-4 and TRBJ1-2, with TRBD1 matching over 9 bases. CDR1 SGHNT and CDR2 YYREEE come from the germline V gene (reference sequence). V shed 4 bases and J 10 bases; nucleotides not matched to a gene: 14. This CDR3 has 15 residues.

Within the sample, this clone is medium-sized. Distinct nucleotide sequences in the sample also encode this CDR3. The chain joins TRBV19 to TRBJ2-7; 7 nucleotides match TRBD1. Per the germline V gene, CDR1 is LNHDA and CDR2 is SQIVND (reference sequence). V lost 3 bases to trimming and J lost 3 bases; unmatched junction nucleotides: 5. The CDR3 is made up of 14 amino acids. CDR3 bases: TGTGCCAGTAGTATGGGACAGATTCACTACGAGCAGTACTTC. Translated, it gives CASSMGQIHYEQYF.

By its share, this clone is medium-sized. The chain couples TRBV11-2 to TRBJ1-1; D ambiguous. Germline CDR1 reads SGHAT; CDR2 reads FQNNGV. V was trimmed by 2 bases and J by 10 bases, leaving 14 bases between them. The CDR3 extends over 13 amino acids. CDR3 residues: CASSLQAATGAFF. The CDR3 nucleotides read TGTGCCAGCAGCTTACAGGCGGCCACGGGAGCTTTCTTT.

V is TRBV7-9 and J is TRBJ1-1; no reliable D call. V was pared by 6 bases and J by 1 base, with 15 bases between. This CDR3 is built from 15 residues. Germline CDR1 is SEHNR and CDR2 is FQNEAQ (reference sequence). CDR3 nucleotides: TGTGCCAGCAGGTCGGACCGAGGCCAGAACACTGAAGCTTTCTTT. This codes for CASRSDRGQNTEAFF.

V is TRBV7-9 and J is TRBJ2-2; D might be TRBD1 or TRBD2, each matching 6 bases. Germline CDR1 SEHNR, CDR2 FQNEAQ (reference sequence). The CDR3 has 15 residues. Trimming took 5 bases from V and 4 from J, leaving 14 bases between them. The CDR3 protein is CASSVVGGSTGELFF. The CDR3 DNA sequence: TGTGCCAGCAGCGTAGTAGGGGGGTCCACCGGGGAGCTGTTTTTT.